The entry that follows covers one T cell receptor beta chain sequence. Per germline, CDR1 SGDLS and CDR2 YYNGEE. Trimming at V came to 5 bases and at J to 7 bases, leaving 6 bases not matched to a gene. This CDR3 is built from 14 residues. These data belong to a study of blood T cell repertoires in COVID-19. Original methodology: From reference gene primer amplification, estimates of nucleated cell counts were derived. Measured with immunoSEQ multiplex PCR; TCRdb has only the in-frame clones, and not every one. V and J calls plus clone size are reproduced from that table; the DNA served to infer D and trimming. Seen here are over 70,000 clones, around four fifths observed once, and the top ten hold roughly a tenth.

Sequenced sample: peripheral blood. This TCR derives from a woman aged 80 or over with acute or convalescent COVID-19. V and J are TRBV9 and TRBJ2-1; TRBD2 aligns across 10 bases. CDR3 nucleotides: TGTGCCAGCAGGGGCCAGCGGGGGGGTAATGAGCAGTTCTTC. Translated, it gives CASRGQRGGNEQFF.